The 20 T cell receptor beta chains below were found in one sample sequenced in a study of CD8+ T cells in alopecia areata. Regarding treatment: oral pan-JAK inhibitor, 5-10 mg twice daily. Extracted RNA was reverse transcribed, and the resulting cDNA served as sequencing template. Assay: immunoSEQ multiplex PCR; the TCRdb copy retains only in-frame clones and omits some. Of a few hundred thousand clones in the sample, 60% are singletons; the top ten hold about 0.9%. This material consisted of CD4+ T cells sorted from blood, taken at approximately week 52, from a patient treated with tofacitinib. The receptors come from a human donor with alopecia areata.

The J gene is TRBJ2-3, the V gene TRBV4-1; perhaps TRBD2 as D (6 bases). The CDR3 is 18 residues long. CDR1 is MGHRA, CDR2 YSYEKL, per germline. V lost 1 base to trimming and J lost 0 bases, with 17 bases between them. The DNA of the CDR3 is TGCGCCAGCAGCCAAGTCGGTACGTGGCGGGGAAGCACAGATACGCAGTATTTT. Encoded protein: CASSQVGTWRGSTDTQYF.

This clone was observed a few times. CDR3 sequence (DNA): TGTGCCACCACGGTGGCCACAGATACGCAGTATTTT. Protein sequence: CATTVATDTQYF. The chain is built from TRBV2 and TRBJ2-3; D remains ambiguous. V was trimmed by 10 bases and J by 2 bases, leaving 10 bases between them. This CDR3 is 12 amino acids long. The V gene's germline CDR1 is SNHLY and CDR2 FYNNEI.

The chain couples TRBV5-8 to TRBJ2-1; 16 bases are a match to TRBD2. The CDR3 runs to 17 residues. The trim removed 0 bases at V and 10 bases at J, leaving 7 bases unmatched. The germline CDR1 and CDR2 sequences are SGHTS and YDEGEE. The CDR3 loop is CASSLEGTSGGANEQFF. Here the CDR3 DNA reads TGTGCCAGCAGCTTGGAAGGGACTAGCGGGGGGGCAAACGAGCAGTTCTTC.

The V call is TRBV30, the J call TRBJ2-3, with 9 nucleotides matching TRBD2. The CDR3 loop spans 11 amino acids. Germline assignment: CDR1 GTSNPN and CDR2 SVGIG (reference sequence). Unmatched junction bases numbered 4, after V lost 3 bases and J lost 12 bases. CDR3 DNA sequence: TGTGCCTGGAGCGGACTAGCGAGACAGTATTTT. Protein product: CAWSGLARQYF.

The V and J genes are TRBV29-1 and TRBJ2-5; 7 bases align to TRBD1. There are 12 residues in the CDR3. CDR1 is SQVTM and CDR2 is ANQGSEA in the germline V gene. Trimming cost V 3 bases and J 5 bases; bases outside gene matches: 3. The CDR3 loop reads CSVELRGETQYF. CDR3 DNA: TGCAGCGTTGAGCTCAGGGGGGAGACCCAGTACTTC.

This sequence joins TRBV6-1 and TRBJ1-1; D may be TRBD1 (5 bases). The CDR3 runs to 12 residues. The germline gives CDR1 MNHNS, CDR2 SASEGT. V shed 10 bases and J shed 5 bases, with 14 bases lying between them. CDR3 residues: CATDPSGTEAFF. CDR3 nucleotides: TGTGCCACCGACCCCTCAGGGACTGAAGCTTTCTTT.

The chain couples TRBV10-3 to TRBJ2-5; no definite D call. The CDR3 covers 13 residues. With 11 bases removed from V and 2 bases from J, the gap between germline ends came to 15 bases. CDR1 and CDR2 (germline): ENHRY, SYGVKD. Here the CDR3 reads CAVRVVGQETQYF. The CDR3 DNA reads as TGTGCCGTCCGAGTTGTGGGACAAGAGACCCAGTACTTC.

This clone showed up many times. The genes are TRBV7-2 and TRBJ2-4; either TRBD1 or TRBD2 may fit D (5 bases each). V lost 5 bases and J 3 bases, leaving 14 bases between the germline ends. The CDR3 totals 15 residues. Germline CDR1 is SGHTA and CDR2 is FQGNSA. The CDR3 bases are TGTGCCAGCAGCCCGAATTTGGGGGTCAAAAACATTCAGTACTTC. Its protein product is CASSPNLGVKNIQYF. The variable domain in full, with the rest retrieved from reference TRBV7-2 and TRBJ2-4, is GAGVSQSPSNKVTEKGKDVELRCDPISGHTALYWYRQSLGQGLEFLIYFQGNSAPDKSGLPSDRFSAERTGGSVSTLTIQRTQQEDSAVYLCASSPNLGVKNIQYFGAGTRLSVL.

This clone was counted between two and nine times. J is TRBJ2-7 and V is TRBV7-3; tentatively, D is TRBD1 (5 bases). Trimming shortened V by 2 bases and J by 3 bases, and 14 bases separated the two germline ends. Germline V gene data show CDR1 as SGHTA and CDR2 as FQGTGA. This CDR3 has 15 amino acids. The CDR3 loop is CASSLGHRTNYEQYF. The CDR3 DNA reads as TGTGCCAGCAGCTTAGGCCACAGGACGAACTACGAGCAGTACTTC.

V usage is TRBV5-4 and J usage is TRBJ2-5, with 8 bases identical to TRBD1. Unmatched junction bases numbered 3, after V lost 3 bases and J lost 5 bases. The CDR3 contains 13 residues. Germline lookup yields CDR1 SGHNT and CDR2 YYREEE (reference sequence). CDR3 bases: TGTGCCAGCAGCTCGACAGGGGATGAGACCCAGTACTTC. Amino acid sequence: CASSSTGDETQYF.

This clone was observed a few times. This chain links TRBV7-9 with TRBJ2-1; weak D call: TRBD2 (7 bases). V lost 6 bases and J lost 4, with 19 bases in between. CDR3 size: 16 residues. Germline CDR1 and CDR2: SEHNR and FQNEAQ (reference sequence). CDR3 protein: CASSQGGGKTYNEQFF. In DNA form, the CDR3 reads TGTGCCAGCAGTCAGGGAGGGGGGAAAACTTACAATGAGCAGTTCTTC.

This clone was seen more than once but under ten times. The chain is built from TRBV4-3 and TRBJ1-6, with D perhaps TRBD1 (6 bases). Trimming stripped 1 base from V and 9 bases from J, with 16 bases between. This CDR3 region has 16 residues. Germline V gene lookup returns CDR1 LGHNA and CDR2 YSLEER. For the CDR3, the DNA is TGCGCCAGCAGCCAAGTCCCCAGGGGTTACAGTTCACCCCTCCACTTT. Translating it yields CASSQVPRGYSSPLHF.

Points on this clone: Other DNA sequences within the sample encode an identical CDR3. The genes are TRBV9 and TRBJ2-5, with D unclear. The CDR3 loop spans 13 amino acids. V lost 0 bases and J 2 bases, leaving 5 bases between the germline ends. The germline CDR1 and CDR2 sequences are SGDLS and YYNGEE. CDR3 amino acids: CASSVDRQETQYF. The CDR3 DNA is TGTGCCAGCAGCGTAGACAGACAAGAGACCCAGTACTTC.

The chain joins TRBV27 to TRBJ1-6; D ambiguous. The germline V gene encodes CDR1 MNHEY and CDR2 SMNVEV (reference sequence). The V end was cut by 3 bases, the J end by 8 bases, with 11 bases between. The CDR3 length is 14 residues. This chain's CDR3 is CASSFGGRDSPLHF. The CDR3 DNA sequence: TGTGCCAGCAGTTTCGGAGGGCGAGATTCACCCCTCCACTTT.

This clone has more than one count but fewer than ten. J is TRBJ1-2 and V is TRBV5-6, with a weak D call TRBD1 (5 bases). V was clipped by 4 bases and J by 4 bases, with 17 bases between them. The CDR3 totals 15 residues. The germline V gene has CDR1 SGHDT and CDR2 YYEEEE. In DNA form, the CDR3 reads TGTGCCAGCAGCCTGGGACCAACCAGCCGCTATGGCTACACCTTC. Translated, it gives CASSLGPTSRYGYTF.

This clone was detected a few times. The V call is TRBV29-1, the J call TRBJ2-7; 10 nucleotides match TRBD1. The CDR3 spans 14 residues. The germline gives CDR1 SQVTM, CDR2 ANQGSEA. V shed 5 bases, J shed 6 bases, and the junction held 10 bases outside the gene matches. The CDR3 region has the DNA TGCAGCGTTCGGAAGTGGGACAGGGGTAGCGAGCAGTACTTC. Encoded protein: CSVRKWDRGSEQYF.

The chain joins TRBV27 to TRBJ2-6; TRBD1 matches 7 bases. Germline assignment: CDR1 MNHEY and CDR2 SMNVEV (reference sequence). The CDR3 extends over 21 amino acids. V trimming: 8 bases; J trimming: 4 bases; junction bases outside the gene matches: 26. The CDR3: CASGPGQWGSIPKKGANVLTF. CDR3 nucleotide sequence: TGTGCCAGCGGTCCGGGACAGTGGGGATCCATCCCTAAGAAGGGGGCCAACGTCCTGACTTTC.

The J gene is TRBJ2-1, the V gene TRBV5-5; D might be TRBD1 (5 bases). V was cut by 2 bases and J by 8 bases, with 17 bases left in between. Germline values: CDR1 SGHKS, CDR2 YYEKEE (reference sequence). The CDR3 totals 15 residues. CDR3 nucleotides: TGTGCCAGCAGCTTAGGGGCCAGGACGACGCATGAGCAGTTCTTC. It translates to CASSLGARTTHEQFF.

This clone came up a few times. The chain links TRBV5-4 to TRBJ2-2; D is possibly TRBD1 (5 bases). Germline lookup yields CDR1 SGHNT and CDR2 YYREEE (reference sequence). CDR3 length: 13 residues. V dropped 4 bases and J dropped 6 bases, with 10 bases sitting between them. CDR3 DNA: TGTGCCAGCAGCCCAGGGAATTCCGGGGAGCTGTTTTTT. Its translation: CASSPGNSGELFF. The full variable domain, with the rest looked up from reference TRBV5-4 and TRBJ2-2, is ETGVTQSPTHLIKTRGQQVTLRCSSQSGHNTVSWYQQALGQGPQFIFQYYREEENGRGNFPPRFSGLQFPNYSSELNVNALELDDSALYLCASSPGNSGELFFGEGSRLTVL.

Of note for this clone: Distinct nucleotide sequences in the sample also encode this CDR3. The CDR3 spells CSVDGNYGYTF. As DNA, the CDR3 is TGCAGCGTTGACGGGAACTATGGCTACACCTTC. The chain has TRBV29-1 and TRBJ1-2; D is unclear. From germline, CDR1 is SQVTM and CDR2 ANQGSEA. The CDR3 contains 11 residues. Between the trimmed V and J ends, which lost 3 bases and 2 bases, there was a span of 4 bases. The complete variable domain, with remaining parts taken from reference TRBV29-1 and TRBJ1-2, reads SAVISQKPSRDICQRGTSLTIQCQVDSQVTMMFWYRQQPGQSLTLIATANQGSEATYESGFVIDKFPISRPNLTFSTLTVSNMSPEDSSIYLCSVDGNYGYTFGSGTRLTVV.